The 10 T cell receptor beta chains listed next were all sequenced from one sample in a study of blood T cell repertoires in COVID-19. The repertoire was sequenced with immunoSEQ multiplex PCR; TCRdb's copy has only in-frame clones and lacks some. The sample holds 300,000 to 400,000 clones, 87% seen once. The sequencing sample was made of peripheral blood. These TCRs come from a man aged 50 to 60 with active or convalescent COVID-19.

V and J are TRBV2 and TRBJ1-5; 10 bases are a match to TRBD1. The CDR3 has 16 amino acids. CDR1 is SNHLY and CDR2 is FYNNEI in the germline V gene. The trim removed 5 bases at V and 6 bases at J, leaving 10 bases unmatched. The CDR3 DNA reads TGTGCCAGCAGTTTCTTCCCGGGACAGGGGAGTCAGCCCCAGCATTTT. This sequence encodes CASSFFPGQGSQPQHF.

The rearrangement joins TRBV6-2 or TRBV6-3 to TRBJ1-2, with TRBD1 matching over 7 bases. This CDR3 is built from 14 residues. V lost 6 bases and J lost 3; bases outside the gene matches: 7. Germline assignment: CDR1 MNHEY and CDR2 SVGEGT. CDR3 region: CASSSDGTDYGYTF. CDR3 DNA sequence: TGTGCCAGCAGCTCGGATGGGACAGACTATGGCTACACCTTC.

This sequence joins TRBV29-1 and TRBJ2-3; possibly TRBD2 for D (7 bases). V gave up 3 bases and J gave up 1 base, with 14 bases separating them. From germline, CDR1 is SQVTM and CDR2 ANQGSEA. The CDR3 totals 15 residues. In nucleotides, the CDR3 is TGCAGCGTTGAGGGGTGGGAGGGGGGCACAGATACGCAGTATTTT. Amino acids: CSVEGWEGGTDTQYF.

Written as DNA, the CDR3 is TGTGCCAGCAGTAGACAGATTAATTCACCCCTCCACTTT. This encodes CASSRQINSPLHF. V gene TRBV14 combines with J gene TRBJ1-6; TRBD1 is a possible D gene (5 bases). This CDR3 is built from 13 residues. Trimming removed 6 bases from V and 6 bases from J, with 9 bases in between. Germline V gene data show CDR1 as SGHDN and CDR2 as FVKESK.

The rearrangement joins TRBV7-2 to TRBJ1-1; TRBD1 might be the D (5 bases). Germline CDR1 is SGHTA and CDR2 is FQGNSA. The CDR3 runs 15 residues. Trimming cost V 0 bases and J 4 bases, with 12 bases left between them. This CDR3 reads CASSLAQGWGTEAFF. In DNA form, the CDR3 reads TGTGCCAGCAGCTTAGCCCAGGGCTGGGGCACTGAAGCTTTCTTT.

The chain has TRBV6-7 and TRBJ1-4, with 7 bases that match TRBD1. TRBV6-7 is filed as an ORF, its function uncertain. V shed 6 bases, J shed 5 bases, and the junction held 9 bases outside the gene matches. CDR3 length: 15 amino acids. CDR3 amino acids: CASSSQGRSNEKLFF. The CDR3 DNA is TGTGCCAGCAGCTCACAGGGGCGTAGCAATGAAAAACTGTTTTTT.

This chain links TRBV6-5 with TRBJ1-1; TRBD1 agrees at 8 bases. Germline V gene data show CDR1 as MNHEY and CDR2 as SVGAGI. The CDR3 totals 15 residues. The ends lost 3 bases at V and 3 bases at J; junction bases unmatched: 6. DNA of the CDR3: TGTGCCAGCAGTTATCACGCGACAGGGGACACTGAAGCTTTCTTT. Translation: CASSYHATGDTEAFF.

The rearrangement joins TRBV6-4 to TRBJ2-1, with 7 bases lining up with TRBD1. There are 16 residues in the CDR3. Trimming cost V 6 bases and J 2 bases; bases outside gene matches: 10. Germline lookup yields CDR1 MRHNA and CDR2 SNTAGT. The CDR3 sequence: CASSLTGIFPYNEQFF. DNA for the CDR3: TGTGCCAGCAGCTTGACAGGGATATTTCCCTACAATGAGCAGTTCTTC.

J is TRBJ2-5 and V is TRBV10-3; D possibly corresponds to TRBD1 (5 bases). CDR3 size: 16 residues. Germline V gives CDR1 ENHRY, CDR2 SYGVKD. V lost 0 bases and J 5 bases, leaving 16 bases between the germline ends. DNA of the CDR3: TGTGCCATCAGTGAGTCAGGGGCCGGTTCGTGGGAGACCCAGTACTTC. It codes for CAISESGAGSWETQYF.

The chain's CDR3 is CASRDREGYGYTF. The CDR3 nucleotides read TGTGCCAGCAGGGACAGGGAGGGGTATGGCTACACCTTC. The gene calls are TRBV2 and TRBJ1-2, with 8 bases lining up with TRBD1. The CDR3 spans 13 residues. Germline CDR1 and CDR2: SNHLY and FYNNEI. V gave up 6 bases and J gave up 5 bases; unmatched junction bases: 5.